The clone carrying this T cell receptor (beta chain) was detected only once. Naive CD8 cells lacked CD45RO and underwent positive selection for CCR7, leaving out terminally differentiated effector memory CD45RA+ cells. This CDR3 spans 14 amino acids. V was pared by 0 bases and J by 5 bases, with 9 bases between. Germline V gene sequence: CDR1 SGHRS, CDR2 YFSETQ. These data originate in a study of shared clonotypes between healthy human individuals. Assay: immunoSEQ multiplex PCR; the TCRdb copy retains only in-frame clones and omits some. In the table there are roughly 2.1 million clones, 93% of which are singletons.

This receptor was taken from a man aged 18 to 30 in good health. Some clones in this sample may be carry-over from other donors' samples. V gene TRBV5-1 combines with J gene TRBJ2-1; unclear D gene. The sequenced material came from naive CD8+ T cells from PBMCs. For the CDR3, the DNA is TGCGCCAGCAGCTTGGAACTGTCGAACAATGAGCAGTTCTTC. This sequence encodes CASSLELSNNEQFF. Looking up the rest from reference TRBV5-1 and TRBJ2-1 gives the full variable domain: KAGVTQTPRYLIKTRGQQVTLSCSPISGHRSVSWYQQTPGQGLQFLFEYFSETQRNKGNFPGRFSGRQFSNSRSEMNVSTLELGDSALYLCASSLELSNNEQFFGPGTRLTVL.